Presented here are 20 T cell receptor beta chains from one specimen sequenced in a study of CD8 T cells in Susac syndrome. Reverse transcription used roughly 0.5 to 1 ug RNA and random hexamers. TCRdb ran MiXCR on the immunoSEQ multiplex PCR reads and lists one entry per CDR3 protein. In the table there are about 85,000 distinct CDR3 sequences, more than 85% of which are singletons. Sequencing input: CD8+ T cells from PBMCs. These TCRs come from a human donor with Susac syndrome.

The chain carries TRBV5-6 and TRBJ2-5; TRBD2 is a possible D gene (5 bases). V lost 0 bases and J 5 bases, leaving 14 bases between the germline ends. Per germline, CDR1 SGHDT and CDR2 YYEEEE. The CDR3 is 15 residues long. The CDR3 nucleotides read TGTGCCAGCAGCTTGGCGGGGATACCTCAGGAGACCCAGTACTTC. It codes for CASSLAGIPQETQYF.

The chain recombines TRBV27 with TRBJ1-5, with D possibly matching TRBD1 (6 bases). The CDR3 is 14 amino acids. Per the germline V gene, CDR1 is MNHEY and CDR2 is SMNVEV (reference sequence). The V end lost 3 bases, the J end lost 1 base, and 7 bases lay between the germline ends. The CDR3 loop is CASSFGQSNQPQHF. The CDR3 DNA is TGTGCCAGCAGTTTCGGACAGAGCAATCAGCCCCAGCATTTT.

V gene TRBV4-1 combines with J gene TRBJ1-1; D gene ambiguous. From germline, CDR1 is MGHRA and CDR2 YSYEKL. The CDR3 is 14 residues long. Trimming removed 0 bases at V and 0 bases at J, with 5 bases between. The DNA of the CDR3 is TGCGCCAGCAGCCAAGAAGGTATGAACACTGAAGCTTTCTTT. Its protein is CASSQEGMNTEAFF.

This chain uses TRBV27 with TRBJ1-1; 8 bases match TRBD1. Germline values: CDR1 MNHEY, CDR2 SMNVEV (reference sequence). V trimming: 0 bases; J trimming: 11 bases; junction bases outside the gene matches: 11. This CDR3 contains 15 residues. DNA for the CDR3: TGTGCCAGCAGTTTATCGCTGGGCGGGACAGGCGGTGCTTTCTTT. Translated: CASSLSLGGTGGAFF.

The chain couples TRBV29-1 to TRBJ2-5; D remains unclear. Per germline, CDR1 SQVTM and CDR2 ANQGSEA. This CDR3 comprises 10 residues. V was clipped by 5 bases and J by 5 bases, with 6 bases between them. CDR3: CSVQMETQYF. The CDR3 DNA reads TGCAGCGTTCAAATGGAGACCCAGTACTTC.

The chain couples TRBV30 to TRBJ1-2; D possibly corresponds to TRBD1 (6 bases). CDR1 is GTSNPN, CDR2 SVGIG, per germline (reference sequence). The V end lost 7 bases, the J end lost 5 bases, and 11 bases lay between the germline ends. This CDR3 has 11 residues. CDR3 protein: CAFLDSYGYTF. The CDR3 nucleotides read TGTGCCTTCCTGGACAGTTATGGCTACACCTTC.

The rearrangement links TRBV7-9 to TRBJ1-3, with D hard to call. Germline assignment: CDR1 SEHNR and CDR2 FQNEAQ (reference sequence). Trimming removed 2 bases from V and 0 bases from J, with 14 bases in between. This CDR3 region has 17 residues. The CDR3 region is CASSLLGTPSSGNTIYF. The DNA for the CDR3 is TGTGCCAGCAGCTTACTGGGTACACCTAGCTCTGGAAACACCATATATTTT.

The genes are TRBV12-3 or TRBV12-4 and TRBJ2-3; a possible D gene is TRBD2 (5 bases). V lost 7 bases, J lost 1 base, and 9 bases lay in between. This CDR3 region has 13 residues. The CDR3 loop reads CASTQLGTDTQYF. The CDR3 DNA reads as TGTGCCAGCACCCAACTAGGCACAGATACGCAGTATTTT.

V gene TRBV9 combines with J gene TRBJ2-3, with 8 bases identical to TRBD2. The CDR3 covers 13 residues. From germline, CDR1 is SGDLS and CDR2 YYNGEE. V trimming: 6 bases; J trimming: 4 bases; junction bases outside the gene matches: 4. DNA for the CDR3: TGTGCCAGCAAAGCGGGAGTGGCAGATACGCAGTATTTT. This sequence encodes CASKAGVADTQYF.

The chain links TRBV20-1 to TRBJ2-3; 14 bases are a match to TRBD2. Germline CDR1 is DFQATT and CDR2 is SNEGSKA (reference sequence). V was pared by 0 bases and J by 2 bases, with 10 bases of the junction left unmatched. The CDR3 contains 19 residues. The CDR3 loop reads CSARERGLAGEDHTDTQYF. In DNA form, the CDR3 reads TGCAGTGCTAGAGAAAGGGGACTAGCGGGAGAGGACCACACAGATACGCAGTATTTT.

The J gene is TRBJ2-3, the V gene TRBV4-1, with D perhaps matching TRBD2 (5 bases). Germline loops: CDR1 MGHRA, CDR2 YSYEKL. V was shortened by 0 bases and J by 3 bases, with 13 bases between the two germline ends. CDR3 size: 16 residues. The CDR3 DNA sequence: TGCGCCAGCAGCCAAGAAGCGCGGGCAGGAACAGATACGCAGTATTTT. Encoded protein: CASSQEARAGTDTQYF.

V and J are TRBV27 and TRBJ2-6, with D hard to call. Germline V lookup: CDR1 MNHEY, CDR2 SMNVEV (reference sequence). V was pared by 5 bases and J by 2 bases, with 10 bases between. The CDR3 spans 15 residues. The CDR3 nucleotides read TGTGCCAGCAGTGACCGGCCCCCTGGGGCCAACGTCCTGACTTTC. Amino acids: CASSDRPPGANVLTF.

The J gene is TRBJ2-2, the V gene TRBV9; D remains ambiguous. Germline V gene sequence: CDR1 SGDLS, CDR2 YYNGEE. The CDR3 sequence is 13 residues long. V was trimmed by 0 bases and J by 6 bases, leaving 6 bases between them. The CDR3 reads CASSVGMPGELFF. The CDR3 nucleotides are TGTGCCAGCAGCGTAGGAATGCCCGGGGAGCTGTTTTTT.

CDR3 nucleotides: TGTGCCAGCAAGGCAGGGGCTTACGAGCAGTACTTC. It is translated as CASKAGAYEQYF. The gene calls are TRBV6-6 and TRBJ2-7; D possibly corresponds to TRBD1 (6 bases). Germline CDR1 is MNHNY and CDR2 is SVGAGI (reference sequence). The V end was cut by 7 bases, the J end by 4 bases, with 11 bases between. The CDR3 covers 12 residues.

V usage is TRBV20-1 and J usage is TRBJ1-2; tentative D call: TRBD1 (5 bases). The CDR3 has 13 residues. Germline V gives CDR1 DFQATT, CDR2 SNEGSKA (reference sequence). V lost 1 base to trimming and J lost 4 bases, with 10 bases between them. The CDR3 sequence is CSARGGEFYGYTF. The CDR3 region has the DNA TGCAGTGCTAGAGGGGGGGAATTCTATGGCTACACCTTC.

CDR3 nucleotides: TGTGCCAGTAATCCACAGGGACCGAACACTGAAGCTTTCTTT. Translated: CASNPQGPNTEAFF. The J gene is TRBJ1-1, the V gene TRBV27; D may be TRBD1 (6 bases). In germline, CDR1 is MNHEY, CDR2 SMNVEV (reference sequence). V was pared by 9 bases and J by 1 base, with 15 bases between. The CDR3 has 14 amino acids.

This clonotype was picked up a small number of times. The rearrangement links TRBV7-6 to TRBJ2-2; D is undetermined. The CDR3 has 11 amino acids. Germline loops: CDR1 SGHVS, CDR2 FNYEAQ. V was clipped by 5 bases and J by 4 bases, with 2 bases between them. CDR3 protein: CASSRTGELFF. The CDR3 region has the DNA TGTGCCAGCAGCCGCACCGGGGAGCTGTTTTTT. Full variable domain (remainder filled in from reference TRBV7-6 and TRBJ2-2): GAGVSQSPRYKVTKRGQDVALRCDPISGHVSLYWYRQALGQGPEFLTYFNYEAQQDKSGLPNDRFSAERPEGSISTLTIQRTEQRDSAMYRCASSRTGELFFGEGSRLTVL.

This chain's CDR3 is CSVEDGLAGEQFF. The DNA of the CDR3 is TGCAGCGTTGAAGATGGGCTAGCGGGGGAGCAGTTCTTC. J is TRBJ2-1 and V is TRBV29-1; the match to TRBD2 covers 9 bases. Trimming removed 0 bases from V and 10 bases from J; junction bases left unmatched: 4. The germline V gene encodes CDR1 SQVTM and CDR2 ANQGSEA. There are 13 residues in the CDR3.

This CDR3 is CSVARETYGYTF. For the CDR3, the DNA is TGCAGCGTTGCCCGAGAAACCTATGGCTACACCTTC. The chain uses TRBV29-1 and TRBJ1-2; no clear D gene. Germline loops: CDR1 SQVTM, CDR2 ANQGSEA. CDR3 size: 12 residues. V was cut by 4 bases and J by 4 bases, with 10 bases left in between.

In its sample, this clonotype was seen once. The CDR3 region has the DNA TGTGCCAGCAGCCATACGATAGCGGGAGCCCACGAGCAGTACTTC. This gives the protein CASSHTIAGAHEQYF. This rearrangement joins TRBV7-9 to TRBJ2-7; 9 bases are a match to TRBD2. Trimming cost V 5 bases and J 5 bases; bases outside gene matches: 10. The CDR3 extends over 15 amino acids. Germline CDR1 is SEHNR and CDR2 is FQNEAQ (reference sequence).